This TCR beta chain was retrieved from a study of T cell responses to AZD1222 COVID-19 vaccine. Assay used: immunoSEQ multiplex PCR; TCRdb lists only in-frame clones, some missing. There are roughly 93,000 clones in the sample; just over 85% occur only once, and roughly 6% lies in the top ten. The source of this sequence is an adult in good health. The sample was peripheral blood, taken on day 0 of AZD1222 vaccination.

The CDR3 nucleotides are TGTGCCAGCAGCAAATTCAACCCTGGGGCCAACGTCCTGACTTTC. Its protein is CASSKFNPGANVLTF. The chain uses TRBV21-1 and TRBJ2-6. TRBV21-1 is assigned pseudogene status. This CDR3 region has 15 residues.